The 8 T cell receptor beta chains below were found in one sample sequenced in a study of T-cell reconstitution after alpha-beta-depleted transplantation in children. Unique molecular identifiers were used in preparing the TCRbeta library. Each CDR3 protein is one row after TCRdb ran MiXCR on the PCR reads. This table has hundreds of thousands of distinct CDR3 sequences, about an eighth appearing once. Sequenced here: PBMCs, mostly from graft donor cells, sampled 360 days after TCRalphabeta/CD19-depleted stem cell transplant. The receptors come from a male patient younger than 18 who had a stem cell transplant for acute myeloid leukemia, so the T cells may come from the graft donor.

In this sample, this clonotype turned up many times. The chain combines TRBV20-1 with TRBJ2-1; 10 nucleotides line up with TRBD2. The CDR3 has 14 residues. V lost 5 bases to trimming and J lost 4 bases; unmatched junction nucleotides: 5. CDR1 is DFQATT and CDR2 is SNEGSKA in the germline V gene (reference sequence). CDR3 loop: CSAESGRAYNEQFF. CDR3 DNA: TGCAGTGCTGAAAGCGGGAGGGCGTACAATGAGCAGTTCTTC.

This clonotype was seen more than once but under ten times. V usage is TRBV29-1 and J usage is TRBJ2-2; D gene ambiguous. Germline lookup yields CDR1 SQVTM and CDR2 ANQGSEA. The CDR3 length is 15 residues. V lost 4 bases and J 4 bases, leaving 16 bases between the germline ends. CDR3 sequence reads: CSVVGSHGSTGELFF. DNA of the CDR3: TGCAGCGTTGTCGGCTCCCATGGTTCCACCGGGGAGCTGTTTTTT.

The sample holds a few counts of this clonotype. The gene calls are TRBV2 and TRBJ2-3; 15 nucleotides agree with TRBD2. The germline V gene has CDR1 SNHLY and CDR2 FYNNEI. V was pared by 8 bases and J by 2 bases, with 11 bases of the junction left unmatched. This CDR3 contains 18 residues. The CDR3 nucleotides read TGTGCCAGCCCCATACCGGGACTAGCGGGAGGAACCACAGATACGCAGTATTTT. It is translated as CASPIPGLAGGTTDTQYF.

The chain has TRBV12-3 or TRBV12-4 and TRBJ2-5; possible D gene TRBD2, 5 bases. CDR3 length equals 16 residues. Trimming cost V 3 bases and J 2 bases, with 16 bases left between them. CDR3 residues: CASSFFGVGRQETQYF. The CDR3 coding sequence is TGTGCCAGCAGTTTTTTCGGGGTGGGTAGGCAAGAGACCCAGTACTTC.

This clonotype was recorded many times. The chain has TRBV29-1 and TRBJ2-2; 8 positions agree with TRBD1. This CDR3 spans 14 amino acids. The germline V gene has CDR1 SQVTM and CDR2 ANQGSEA. V shed 7 bases, J shed 5 bases, and the junction held 9 bases outside the gene matches. The CDR3 nucleotides read TGCAGCGCTCCCTCCGGGACAGGAACCGGGGAGCTGTTTTTT. It is translated as CSAPSGTGTGELFF.

Only a few counts were recorded for this clonotype. This chain connects TRBV28 to TRBJ1-2, with D possibly TRBD1 on 5 matching bases. The V and J ends lost 8 bases and 4 bases respectively, with 23 bases between them. The CDR3 sequence is 16 residues long. Looked up from germline, CDR1 is MDHEN and CDR2 is SYDVKM. The CDR3 spells CASAGIHIGFGYGYTF. CDR3 coding DNA: TGTGCCAGCGCAGGGATCCATATAGGGTTCGGCTATGGCTACACCTTC.

This clonotype was seen more than once but under ten times. The J gene is TRBJ2-6, the V gene TRBV19; no firm D call. CDR1 LNHDA and CDR2 SQIVND come from the germline V gene (reference sequence). This CDR3 is 15 amino acids long. Between the trimmed V and J ends, which lost 8 bases and 0 bases, there was a span of 11 bases. The CDR3 here is CASWDPGSGANVLTF. DNA for the CDR3: TGTGCCAGTTGGGATCCCGGCTCTGGGGCCAACGTCCTGACTTTC.

This clonotype has just a few counts. The chain uses TRBV4-3 and TRBJ2-3, with D unresolved. The CDR3 runs to 11 residues. Germline V CDR1 and CDR2: LGHNA, YSLEER. V lost 4 bases and J lost 11, with 10 bases in between. The DNA of the CDR3 is TGCGCCAGCAGCCCAGGCGATGGGCAGTATTTT. As protein: CASSPGDGQYF.